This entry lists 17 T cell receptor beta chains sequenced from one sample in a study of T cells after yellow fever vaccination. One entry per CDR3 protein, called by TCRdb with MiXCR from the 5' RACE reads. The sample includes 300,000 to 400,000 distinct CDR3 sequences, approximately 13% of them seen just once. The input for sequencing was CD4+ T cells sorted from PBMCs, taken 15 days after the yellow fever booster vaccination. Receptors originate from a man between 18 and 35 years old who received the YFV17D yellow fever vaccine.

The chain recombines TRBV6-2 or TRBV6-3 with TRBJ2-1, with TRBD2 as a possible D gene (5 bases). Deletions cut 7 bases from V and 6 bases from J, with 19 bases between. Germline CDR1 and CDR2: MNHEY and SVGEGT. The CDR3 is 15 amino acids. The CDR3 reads CASTPYGMASNEQFF. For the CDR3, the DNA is TGTGCCAGCACCCCCTACGGGATGGCTAGCAATGAGCAGTTCTTC.

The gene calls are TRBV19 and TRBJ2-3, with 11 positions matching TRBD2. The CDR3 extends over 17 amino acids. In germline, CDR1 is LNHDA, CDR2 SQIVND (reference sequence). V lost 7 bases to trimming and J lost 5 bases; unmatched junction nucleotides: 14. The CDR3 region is CASTEHGGTSGRDTQYF. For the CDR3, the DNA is TGTGCCAGTACGGAGCATGGGGGGACTAGCGGAAGAGATACGCAGTATTTT. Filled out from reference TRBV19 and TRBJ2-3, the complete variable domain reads DGGITQSPKYLFRKEGQNVTLSCEQNLNHDAMYWYRQDPGQGLRLIYYSQIVNDFQKGDIAEGYSVSREKKESFPLTVTSAQKNPTAFYLCASTEHGGTSGRDTQYFGPGTRLTVL.

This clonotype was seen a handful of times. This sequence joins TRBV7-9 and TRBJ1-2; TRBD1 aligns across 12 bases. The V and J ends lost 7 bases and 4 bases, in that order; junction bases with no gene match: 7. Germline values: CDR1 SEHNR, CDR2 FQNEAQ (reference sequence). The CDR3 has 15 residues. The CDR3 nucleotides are TGTGCCAGCACCGATCCGGGACAGGGGGCCTATGGCTACACCTTC. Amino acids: CASTDPGQGAYGYTF.

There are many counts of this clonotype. The CDR3 here is CASSRVGTGPTEAFF. The CDR3 coding sequence is TGCGCCAGCAGCCGAGTAGGGACAGGTCCCACTGAAGCTTTCTTT. The J gene is TRBJ1-1, the V gene TRBV4-3, with 8 nucleotides matching TRBD1. CDR1 and CDR2 (germline): LGHNA, YSLEER. The V gene end was trimmed by 4 bases and the J gene end by 4 bases; junction bases not matched to a gene: 8. CDR3 length: 15 amino acids.

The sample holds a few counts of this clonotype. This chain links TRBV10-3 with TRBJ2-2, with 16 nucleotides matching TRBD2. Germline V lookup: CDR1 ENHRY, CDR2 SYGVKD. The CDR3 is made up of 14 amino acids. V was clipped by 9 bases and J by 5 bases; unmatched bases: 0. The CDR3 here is CAMGLAGGTGELFF. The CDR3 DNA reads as TGTGCCATGGGACTAGCGGGGGGGACCGGGGAGCTGTTTTTT.

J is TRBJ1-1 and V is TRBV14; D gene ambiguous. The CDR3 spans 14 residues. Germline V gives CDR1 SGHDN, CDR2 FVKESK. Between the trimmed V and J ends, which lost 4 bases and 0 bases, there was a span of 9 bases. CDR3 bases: TGTGCCAGCAGCCGAGACCCTATGAACACTGAAGCTTTCTTT. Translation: CASSRDPMNTEAFF. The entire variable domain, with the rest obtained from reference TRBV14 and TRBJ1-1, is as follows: EAGVTQFPSHSVIEKGQTVTLRCDPISGHDNLYWYRRVMGKEIKFLLHFVKESKQDESGMPNNRFLAERTGGTYSTLKVQPAELEDSGVYFCASSRDPMNTEAFFGQGTRLTVV.

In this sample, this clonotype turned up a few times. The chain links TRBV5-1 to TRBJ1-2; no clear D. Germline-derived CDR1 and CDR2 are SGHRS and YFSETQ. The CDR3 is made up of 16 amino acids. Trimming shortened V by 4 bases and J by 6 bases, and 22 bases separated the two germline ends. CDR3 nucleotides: TGCGCCAGCAGCCCCGAGGCCGTGACCAGCCCCCATGGCTACACCTTC. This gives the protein CASSPEAVTSPHGYTF.

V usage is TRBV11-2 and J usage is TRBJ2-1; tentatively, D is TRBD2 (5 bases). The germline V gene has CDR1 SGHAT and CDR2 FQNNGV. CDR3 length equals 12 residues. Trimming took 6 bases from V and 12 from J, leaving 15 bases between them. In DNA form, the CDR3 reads TGTGCCAGCAGGACTATCCGATGGGGGCAGTTCTTC. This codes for CASRTIRWGQFF.

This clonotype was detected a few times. CDR3 in DNA: TGTGCCAGCAGCTTTGTCGTACTGGGCAATCAGCCCCAGCATTTT. It translates to CASSFVVLGNQPQHF. The chain carries TRBV7-2 and TRBJ1-5; D ambiguous. The germline V gene has CDR1 SGHTA and CDR2 FQGNSA. The V end was cut by 3 bases, the J end by 2 bases, with 11 bases between. There are 15 residues in the CDR3.

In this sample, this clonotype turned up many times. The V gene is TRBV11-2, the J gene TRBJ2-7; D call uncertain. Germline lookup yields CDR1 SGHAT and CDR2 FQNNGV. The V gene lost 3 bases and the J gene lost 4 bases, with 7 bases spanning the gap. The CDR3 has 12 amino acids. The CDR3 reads CASSFVRYEQYV. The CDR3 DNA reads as TGTGCCAGCAGCTTTGTCCGATACGAGCAGTACGTC.

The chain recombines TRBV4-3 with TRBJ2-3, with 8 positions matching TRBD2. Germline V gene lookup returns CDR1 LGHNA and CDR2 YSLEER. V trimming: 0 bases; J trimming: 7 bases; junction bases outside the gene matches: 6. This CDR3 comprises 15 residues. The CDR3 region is CASSQDLSGAYTQYF. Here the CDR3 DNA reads TGCGCCAGCAGCCAAGATCTTAGCGGGGCCTATACGCAGTATTTT.

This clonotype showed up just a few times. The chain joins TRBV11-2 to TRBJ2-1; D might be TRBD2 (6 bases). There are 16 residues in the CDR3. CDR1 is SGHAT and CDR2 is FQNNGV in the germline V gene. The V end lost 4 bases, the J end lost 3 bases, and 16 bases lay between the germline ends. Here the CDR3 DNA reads TGTGCCAGCAGCTACCGGAGGAGGGGACTCTACAATGAGCAGTTCTTC. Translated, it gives CASSYRRRGLYNEQFF.

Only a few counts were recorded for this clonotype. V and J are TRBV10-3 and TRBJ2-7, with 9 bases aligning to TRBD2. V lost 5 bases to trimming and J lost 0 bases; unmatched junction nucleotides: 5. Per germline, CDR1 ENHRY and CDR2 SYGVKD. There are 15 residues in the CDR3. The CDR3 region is CAISSGAGGSYEQYV. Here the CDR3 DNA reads TGTGCCATCAGTTCGGGAGCGGGGGGCTCCTACGAGCAGTACGTC.

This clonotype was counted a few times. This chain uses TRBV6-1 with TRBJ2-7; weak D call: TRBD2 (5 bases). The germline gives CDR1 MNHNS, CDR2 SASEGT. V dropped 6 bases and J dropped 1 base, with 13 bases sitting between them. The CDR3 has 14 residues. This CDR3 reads CASSFSGLSYEQYF. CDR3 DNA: TGTGCCAGCAGCTTCAGCGGACTTTCCTACGAGCAGTACTTC.

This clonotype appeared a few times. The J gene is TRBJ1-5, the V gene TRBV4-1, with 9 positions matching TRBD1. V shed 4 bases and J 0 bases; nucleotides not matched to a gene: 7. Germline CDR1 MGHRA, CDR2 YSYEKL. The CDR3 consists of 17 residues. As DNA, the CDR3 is TGCGCCAGCAGCCGTGGACAGGGGCCATATAGCAATCAGCCCCAGCATTTT. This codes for CASSRGQGPYSNQPQHF.

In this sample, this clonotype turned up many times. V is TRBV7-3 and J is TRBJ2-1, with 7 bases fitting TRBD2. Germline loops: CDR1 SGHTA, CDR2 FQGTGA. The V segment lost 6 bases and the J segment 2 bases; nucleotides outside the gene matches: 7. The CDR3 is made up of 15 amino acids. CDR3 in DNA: TGTGCCAGCAGTCCCAGCGGGGCCCCCTACAATGAGCAGTTCTTC. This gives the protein CASSPSGAPYNEQFF. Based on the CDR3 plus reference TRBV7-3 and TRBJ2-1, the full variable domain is GAGVSQTPSNKVTEKGKYVELRCDPISGHTALYWYRQSLGQGPEFLIYFQGTGAADDSGLPNDRFFAVRPEGSVSTLKIQRTERGDSAVYLCASSPSGAPYNEQFFGPGTRLTVL.

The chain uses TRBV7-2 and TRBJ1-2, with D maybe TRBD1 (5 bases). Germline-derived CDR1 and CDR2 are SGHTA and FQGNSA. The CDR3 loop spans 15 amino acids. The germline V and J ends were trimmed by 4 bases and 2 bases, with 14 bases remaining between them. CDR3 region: CASSSARTRNYGYTF. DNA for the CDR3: TGTGCCAGCAGCTCCGCACGGACACGAAACTATGGCTACACCTTC. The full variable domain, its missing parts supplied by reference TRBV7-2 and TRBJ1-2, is GAGVSQSPSNKVTEKGKDVELRCDPISGHTALYWYRQSLGQGLEFLIYFQGNSAPDKSGLPSDRFSAERTGGSVSTLTIQRTQQEDSAVYLCASSSARTRNYGYTFGSGTRLTVV.